This T cell receptor (beta chain) was sequenced for a study of blood T cell repertoires in COVID-19. About the research overall: COVID-19 samples collected from the United States, Italy and Spain covered acute and convalescent phases. From T cells, B-cell-depleted T cells, or PBMCs came the material, which was cDNA or gDNA.

The length of the CDR3 is 17 residues. The germline V gene encodes CDR1 MGHRA and CDR2 YSYEKL. The ends lost 0 bases at V and 3 bases at J; junction bases unmatched: 10. Authors' data handling: The assay estimated nucleated cells by amplifying reference gene primers. The method was immunoSEQ multiplex PCR; TCRdb's version includes in-frame clones alone and lacks a portion of them. D and trimming come from the DNA, and the V and J calls and clone size come from that table. The data contain tens of thousands of clones, around four fifths of them singletons. This TCR derives from a man older than 75 with active or convalescent COVID-19. The chain uses TRBV4-1 and TRBJ1-1, with 7 bases lining up with TRBD1. Sequencing was done on a sample of peripheral blood. The CDR3: CASSQEGIRGADTEAFF. CDR3 in DNA: TGCGCCAGCAGCCAAGAAGGGATCAGGGGGGCGGACACTGAAGCTTTCTTT.